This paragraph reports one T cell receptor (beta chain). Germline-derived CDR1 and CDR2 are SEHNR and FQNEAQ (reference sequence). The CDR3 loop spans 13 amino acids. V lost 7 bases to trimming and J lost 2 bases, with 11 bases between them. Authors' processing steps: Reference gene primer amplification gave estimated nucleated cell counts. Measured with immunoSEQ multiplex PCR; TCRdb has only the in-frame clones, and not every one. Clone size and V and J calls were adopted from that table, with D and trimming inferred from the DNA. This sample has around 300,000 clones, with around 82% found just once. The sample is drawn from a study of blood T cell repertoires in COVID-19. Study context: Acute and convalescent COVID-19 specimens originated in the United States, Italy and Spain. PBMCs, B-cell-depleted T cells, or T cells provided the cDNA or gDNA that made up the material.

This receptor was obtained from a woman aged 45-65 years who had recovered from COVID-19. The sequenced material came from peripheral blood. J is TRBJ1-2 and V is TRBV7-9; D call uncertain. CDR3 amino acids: CASTVQANYGYTF. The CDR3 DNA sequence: TGTGCCAGCACCGTTCAAGCCAACTATGGCTACACCTTC. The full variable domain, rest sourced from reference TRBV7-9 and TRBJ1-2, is DTGVSQNPRHKITKRGQNVTFRCDPISEHNRLYWYRQTLGQGPEFLTYFQNEAQLEKSRLLSDRFSAERPKGSFSTLEIQRTEQGDSAMYLCASTVQANYGYTFGSGTRLTVV.